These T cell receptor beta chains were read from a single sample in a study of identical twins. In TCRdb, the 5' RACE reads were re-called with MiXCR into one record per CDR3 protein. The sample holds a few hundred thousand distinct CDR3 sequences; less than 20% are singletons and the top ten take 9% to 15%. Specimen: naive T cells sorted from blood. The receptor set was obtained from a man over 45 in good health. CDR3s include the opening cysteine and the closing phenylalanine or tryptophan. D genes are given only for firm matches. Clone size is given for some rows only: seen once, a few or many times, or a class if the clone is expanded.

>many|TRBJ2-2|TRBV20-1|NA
CSASSGGWGTGELFF
TGCAGTGCTAGTTCCGGAGGTTGGGGCACCGGGGAGCTGTTTTTT
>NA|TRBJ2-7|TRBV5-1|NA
CASSSDSQIYEQYF
TGCGCCAGCAGCTCCGACTCCCAAATCTACGAGCAGTACTTC
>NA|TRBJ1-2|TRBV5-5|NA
CASSPNGLHNYGYTF
TGTGCCAGCAGCCCGAACGGGCTGCATAACTATGGCTACACCTTC
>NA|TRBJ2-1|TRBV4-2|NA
CASSQDSGTYNEQFF
TGTGCCAGCAGCCAAGATAGCGGTACCTACAATGAGCAGTTCTTC
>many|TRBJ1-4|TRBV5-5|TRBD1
CASSAGTGGYEKLFF
TGTGCCAGCAGTGCCGGGACAGGGGGGTACGAAAAACTGTTTTTT
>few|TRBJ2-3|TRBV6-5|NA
CASSYGTYTDTQYF
TGTGCCAGCAGTTACGGCACCTACACAGATACGCAGTATTTT
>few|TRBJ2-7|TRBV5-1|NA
CASSPSAMTYEQYF
TGCGCCAGCAGCCCTAGCGCAATGACCTACGAGCAGTACTTC
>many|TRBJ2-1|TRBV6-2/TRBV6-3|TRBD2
CASSFPAGVRNNEQFF
TGTGCCAGCAGTTTTCCAGCGGGAGTCAGGAACAATGAGCAGTTCTTC
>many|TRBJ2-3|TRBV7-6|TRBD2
CASSLSLLAGGWTDTQYF
TGTGCCAGCAGCTTATCACTACTAGCGGGAGGTTGGACAGATACGCAGTATTTT
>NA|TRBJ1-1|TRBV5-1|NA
CASSLAHREVTEAFF
TGCGCCAGCAGCTTGGCACACAGGGAAGTCACTGAAGCTTTCTTT
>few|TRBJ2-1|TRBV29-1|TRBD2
CSVVPRLAGRYYNEQFF
TGCAGCGTTGTTCCGAGACTAGCGGGCCGCTACTACAATGAGCAGTTCTTC
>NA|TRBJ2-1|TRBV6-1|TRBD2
CASRLLAGTGNEQFF
TGTGCCAGCAGACTCCTAGCGGGGACCGGCAATGAGCAGTTCTTC
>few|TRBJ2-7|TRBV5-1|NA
CASSFLPDRQRHEQYF
TGCGCCAGCAGCTTCTTACCGGATCGACAGCGCCACGAGCAGTACTTC
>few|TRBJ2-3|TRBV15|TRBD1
CATSRTGVDTQYF
TGTGCCACCAGCAGGACAGGGGTAGATACGCAGTATTTT
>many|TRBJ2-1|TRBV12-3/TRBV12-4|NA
CASSFHLGAEQFF
TGTGCCAGCAGTTTTCATCTAGGAGCTGAGCAGTTCTTC
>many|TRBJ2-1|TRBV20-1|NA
CSAEIDSGNEQFF
TGCAGTGCCGAGATAGACTCCGGGAATGAGCAGTTCTTC
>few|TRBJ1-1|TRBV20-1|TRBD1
CSARDRKEAFF
TGCAGTGCTAGGGACAGGAAAGAAGCTTTCTTT
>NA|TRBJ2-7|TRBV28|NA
CASSLMGVDYEQYF
TGTGCCAGCAGTTTGATGGGGGTTGACTACGAGCAGTACTTC
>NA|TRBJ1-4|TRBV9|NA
CASSVEDRSNEKLFF
TGTGCCAGCAGCGTAGAAGACAGGTCTAATGAAAAACTGTTTTTT
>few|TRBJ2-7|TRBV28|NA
CASRTAGERYEQYF
TGTGCCAGCAGGACGGCAGGGGAAAGATACGAGCAGTACTTC
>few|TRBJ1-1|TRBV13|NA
CASSLEGQANTEAFF
TGTGCCAGCAGCTTAGAGGGGCAGGCGAACACTGAAGCTTTCTTT
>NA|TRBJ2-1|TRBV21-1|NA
CASSKGLGGALVGTSGTAEQFF
TGTGCCAGCAGCAAAGGATTGGGGGGGGCGTTAGTTGGGACTAGCGGGACGGCTGAGCAGTTCTTC
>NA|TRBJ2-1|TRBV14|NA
CASSQSQYNEQFF
TGTGCCAGCAGCCAGTCTCAGTACAATGAGCAGTTCTTC
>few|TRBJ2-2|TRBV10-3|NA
CAISPLRVDNTGELFF
TGTGCCATCAGCCCCCTACGGGTGGATAACACCGGGGAGCTGTTTTTT
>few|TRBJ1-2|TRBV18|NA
CASSPPESFSGGYTF
TGTGCCAGCTCACCACCCGAGAGTTTTTCTGGTGGCTACACCTTC
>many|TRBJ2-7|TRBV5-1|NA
CASSLYNRGGRREQYF
TGCGCCAGCAGCTTGTATAACAGGGGGGGCCGGAGGGAGCAGTACTTC
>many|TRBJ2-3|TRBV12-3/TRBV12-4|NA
CASSLGGPITDTQYF
TGTGCCAGCAGTTTGGGGGGACCCATCACAGATACGCAGTATTTT
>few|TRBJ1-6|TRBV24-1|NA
CATSDRTANSPLHF
TGTGCCACCAGTGACCGGACAGCTAATTCACCCCTCCACTTT
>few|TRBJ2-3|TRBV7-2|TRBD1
CASSTQDRGRATDTQYF
TGTGCCAGCAGCACCCAGGACAGGGGGCGCGCCACAGATACGCAGTATTTT
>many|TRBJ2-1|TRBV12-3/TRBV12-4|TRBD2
CASSSRLAGNNEQFF
TGTGCCAGCAGTTCGCGACTAGCGGGGAACAATGAGCAGTTCTTC
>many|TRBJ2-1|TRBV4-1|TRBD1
CASSQIDRVYEQFF
TGCGCCAGCAGCCAAATTGACAGGGTCTATGAGCAGTTCTTC
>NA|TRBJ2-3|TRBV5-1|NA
CASSLLSGEWTDTQYF
TGCGCCAGCAGCTTGCTGTCGGGTGAGTGGACAGATACGCAGTATTTT
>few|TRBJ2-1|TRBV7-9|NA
CASSSQTAVDGEQFF
TGTGCCAGCAGCTCCCAGACGGCCGTGGACGGTGAGCAGTTCTTC
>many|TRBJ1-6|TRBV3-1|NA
CASSQSSGYNSPLHF
TGTGCCAGCAGTCAGTCCAGCGGTTATAATTCACCCCTCCACTTT
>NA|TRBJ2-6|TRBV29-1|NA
CSVIKRDSGANVLTF
TGCAGCGTTATTAAACGGGACTCTGGGGCCAACGTCCTGACTTTC
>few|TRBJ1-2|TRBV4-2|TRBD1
CASSQGNRGHQLYGYTF
TGTGCCAGCAGCCAAGGGAACAGGGGGCATCAACTCTATGGCTACACCTTC